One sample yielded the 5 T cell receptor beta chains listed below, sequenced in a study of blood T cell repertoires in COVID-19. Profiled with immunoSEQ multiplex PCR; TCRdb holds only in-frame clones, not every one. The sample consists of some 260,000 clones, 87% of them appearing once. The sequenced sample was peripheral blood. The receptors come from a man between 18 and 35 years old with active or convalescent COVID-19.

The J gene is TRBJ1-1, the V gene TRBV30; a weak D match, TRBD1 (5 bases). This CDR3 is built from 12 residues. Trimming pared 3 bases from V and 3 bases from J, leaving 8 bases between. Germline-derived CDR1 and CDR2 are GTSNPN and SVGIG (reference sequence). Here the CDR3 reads CAWSRVDTEAFF. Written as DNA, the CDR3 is TGTGCCTGGAGCAGGGTGGACACTGAAGCTTTCTTT.

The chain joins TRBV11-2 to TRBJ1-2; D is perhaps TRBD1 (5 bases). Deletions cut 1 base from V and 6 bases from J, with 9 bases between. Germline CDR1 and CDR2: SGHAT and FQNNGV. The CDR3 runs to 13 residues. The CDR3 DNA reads TGTGCCAGCAGCTTAGTCAGGGCTCATGGCTACACCTTC. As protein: CASSLVRAHGYTF.

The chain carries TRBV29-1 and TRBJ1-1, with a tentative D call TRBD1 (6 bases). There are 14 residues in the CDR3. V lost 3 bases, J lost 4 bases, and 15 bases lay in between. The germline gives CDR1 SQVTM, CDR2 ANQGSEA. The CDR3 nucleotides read TGCAGCGTTGATGGGCTGACAGGTCGCACTGAAGCTTTCTTT. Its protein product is CSVDGLTGRTEAFF.

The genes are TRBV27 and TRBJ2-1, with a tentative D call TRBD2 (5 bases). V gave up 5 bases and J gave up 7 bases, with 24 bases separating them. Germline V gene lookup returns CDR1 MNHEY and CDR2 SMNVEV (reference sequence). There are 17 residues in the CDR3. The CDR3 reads CASSLRSGGLGRNEQFF. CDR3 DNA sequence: TGTGCCAGCAGTCTCCGGTCCGGAGGATTAGGACGGAATGAGCAGTTCTTC.

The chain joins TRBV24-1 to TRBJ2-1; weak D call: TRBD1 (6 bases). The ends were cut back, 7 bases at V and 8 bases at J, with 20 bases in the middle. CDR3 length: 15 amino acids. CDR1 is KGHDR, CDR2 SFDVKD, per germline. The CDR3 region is CATSTGTRGFDEQFF. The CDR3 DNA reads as TGTGCCACCAGCACCGGGACACGGGGTTTTGATGAGCAGTTCTTC.